The 30 T cell receptor beta chains given below trace back to one sample, sequenced in a study of molecular identifiers for immune sequencing clone quantification. Via MiXCR, TCRdb re-called the PCR reads, giving one row per CDR3 protein. The profile shows a few hundred thousand distinct CDR3 sequences, less than 30% of them singletons. Sequences were obtained from naive CD8+ T cells from blood, with Jurkat cell RNA spiked in. Subset in this sample: FACS-sorted CD8+CD4-CCR7+CD45RA+ naive T cells. The receptor source for this set is a human donor in good health. Some libraries in this study had Jurkat cell RNA spiked in.

The chain uses TRBV28 and TRBJ2-1; D may be TRBD1 or TRBD2 (5 bases each). Germline V lookup: CDR1 MDHEN, CDR2 SYDVKM. CDR3 length equals 15 residues. Trimming shortened V by 10 bases and J by 2 bases, and 18 bases separated the two germline ends. DNA of the CDR3: TGTGCCACTTACCGTGGGACCACCACCTACAATGAGCAGTTCTTC. Encoded protein: CATYRGTTTYNEQFF.

To note about this clonotype: With a much larger clone just one base away, this may be a read error. The CDR3 here is CASSQDIGPDTEAIF. As DNA, the CDR3 is TGCGCCAGCAGCCAAGATATCGGGCCGGACACTGAAGCTATCTTT. V usage is TRBV4-3 and J usage is TRBJ1-1, with D possibly matching TRBD1 (5 bases). The CDR3 consists of 15 residues. Germline values: CDR1 LGHNA, CDR2 YSLEER.

This clonotype was detected a few times. The genes are TRBV2 and TRBJ1-1, with 10 bases identical to TRBD1. The CDR3 sequence is 14 residues long. The junction had 12 bases not matched to a gene; V was cut back by 7 bases and J by 10 bases. Germline V lookup: CDR1 SNHLY, CDR2 FYNNEI. The CDR3 is CASTERGTGERAFF. DNA for the CDR3: TGTGCCAGCACCGAAAGGGGGACAGGGGAGAGAGCTTTCTTT.

J is TRBJ1-1 and V is TRBV9; the D is unclear. The CDR3 loop spans 15 amino acids. From germline, CDR1 is SGDLS and CDR2 YYNGEE. The germline V and J ends were trimmed by 0 bases and 4 bases, with 13 bases remaining between them. This CDR3 is CASSVDLDSSTEAFF. CDR3 nucleotides: TGTGCCAGCAGCGTAGATCTGGATTCAAGCACTGAAGCTTTCTTT.

This clonotype was picked up many times. The chain recombines TRBV25-1 with TRBJ1-1, with D possibly TRBD1 on 5 matching bases. This CDR3 has 15 residues. Germline CDR1 reads MGHDK; CDR2 reads SYGVNS. The V gene lost 3 bases and the J gene lost 4 bases, with 15 bases spanning the gap. The DNA for the CDR3 is TGTGCCAGCAGTGACAGGGTTGGGGCGGCCACTGAAGCTTTCTTT. Its protein is CASSDRVGAATEAFF.

This clonotype has only a few counts. The V and J genes are TRBV3-1 and TRBJ2-3, with D possibly matching TRBD1 (6 bases). CDR1 and CDR2 (germline): LGHDT, YNNKEL (reference sequence). Deletions cut 4 bases from V and 5 bases from J, with 10 bases between. CDR3 length: 13 residues. The DNA of the CDR3 is TGTGCCAGCAGCCCCCTCAGGGGAGATACGCAGTATTTT. Translation gives CASSPLRGDTQYF.

Of note for this clonotype: This may arise from a read error, as a much more abundant clone is one base away. This chain links TRBV10-3 with TRBJ1-1; 7 nucleotides align to TRBD1. CDR1 and CDR2 (germline): ENHRY, SYGVKD. The CDR3 loop spans 13 amino acids. J was trimmed by 6 bases and V by 9 bases; bases with no gene match: 10. Here the CDR3 DNA reads TGTGCCATACGACAGGGATTAGGCTCTGAAGCTTTCTTT. This gives the protein CAIRQGLGSEAFF.

Turning to this clonotype: One base away lies a much larger clone, so this may be a sequencing read error. The gene calls are TRBV7-6 and TRBJ2-3; 13 bases are shared with TRBD2. There are 16 residues in the CDR3. Germline loops: CDR1 SGHVS, CDR2 FNYEAQ. The CDR3 sequence: CVSSSGLAGAADTQYF. DNA for the CDR3: TGTGTCAGCAGCTCAGGACTAGCGGGAGCAGCAGATACGCAGTATTTT.

The chain has TRBV28 and TRBJ2-7; possible D gene TRBD2, 6 bases. The CDR3 is 15 amino acids. Germline assignment: CDR1 MDHEN and CDR2 SYDVKM. V lost 3 bases and J 1 base, leaving 13 bases between the germline ends. Written as DNA, the CDR3 is TGTGCCAGCAGTTTGCGGGGCCTTGTATCCTACGAGCAGTACTTC. This gives the protein CASSLRGLVSYEQYF.

The chain uses TRBV12-5 and TRBJ2-2, with 11 bases aligning to TRBD1. Per germline, CDR1 LGHNT and CDR2 FRNRAP. The CDR3 is made up of 18 amino acids. With 4 bases clipped from V and 5 bases from J, the junction kept 12 bases outside the gene matches. Written as DNA, the CDR3 is TGTGCTAGTGGTTCCTCCGGACAGGGGGCGCTTTTAACCGGGGAGCTGTTTTTT. Protein: CASGSSGQGALLTGELFF. Combining the CDR3 with reference TRBV12-5 and TRBJ2-2 gives the whole variable domain DARVTQTPRHKVTEMGQEVTMRCQPILGHNTVFWYRQTMMQGLELLAYFRNRAPLDDSGMPKDRFSAEMPDATLATLKIQPSEPRDSAVYFCASGSSGQGALLTGELFFGEGSRLTVL.

This clonotype has at least ten counts. The rearrangement links TRBV7-2 to TRBJ1-5; no clear D. Germline V lookup: CDR1 SGHTA, CDR2 FQGNSA. The CDR3 runs 15 residues. Trimming left V 2 bases short and J 5 bases short, with 13 bases between. Here the CDR3 DNA reads TGTGCCAGCAGCTTATCAGGCAGTCCTGATCAGCCCCAGCATTTT. Residues: CASSLSGSPDQPQHF.

Points on this clonotype: A single base separates this from a much larger clone, so it may be a read error. V gene TRBV20-1 combines with J gene TRBJ1-5, with a weak D call TRBD1 (5 bases). The germline CDR1 and CDR2 sequences are DFQATT and SNEGSKA (reference sequence). The CDR3 extends over 14 amino acids. CDR3 nucleotides: TGCAGTGCTACAGACAGATATAGCAATCAGTCCCAGCATTTT. This codes for CSATDRYSNQSQHF.

In this sample, this clonotype turned up a few times. The rearrangement uses TRBV4-1 and TRBJ1-5; 10 bases agree with TRBD1. Germline-derived CDR1 and CDR2 are MGHRA and YSYEKL. V dropped 4 bases and J dropped 6; count of bases not matched to a gene: 9. The CDR3 extends over 16 amino acids. The CDR3 DNA reads TGCGCCAGCAGCCCGCTAGGGACAGGGGAGATTCAGCCCCAGCATTTT. Translated: CASSPLGTGEIQPQHF.

This clonotype was detected only a few times. CDR3 loop: CASSLRLAGAANTGELFF. Written as DNA, the CDR3 is TGTGCCAGCAGCTTGAGGCTAGCGGGGGCCGCGAACACCGGGGAGCTGTTTTTT. V is TRBV5-6 and J is TRBJ2-2; 10 positions match TRBD2. Losses at the gene ends were 1 base for V and 0 bases for J; bases not matched to a gene: 6. This CDR3 has 18 amino acids. Germline lookup yields CDR1 SGHDT and CDR2 YYEEEE.

This clonotype occurred many times. J is TRBJ1-3 and V is TRBV20-1, with a possible D match to TRBD1 (6 bases). The V gene's germline CDR1 is DFQATT and CDR2 SNEGSKA (reference sequence). V was shortened by 6 bases and J by 0 bases, with 12 bases between the two germline ends. The CDR3 runs 14 residues. The CDR3 region has the DNA TGCAGTGCGAGGACAGTCAACTCTGGAAACACCATATATTTT. It encodes CSARTVNSGNTIYF.

In this sample, this clonotype turned up a few times. The chain employs TRBV5-6 and TRBJ2-7, with TRBD2 as a possible D gene (6 bases). Trimming pared 4 bases from V and 6 bases from J, leaving 14 bases between. Germline V CDR1 and CDR2: SGHDT, YYEEEE. The CDR3 is 13 residues long. The chain's CDR3 is CASSPDYRGEQYF. CDR3 bases: TGTGCCAGCAGCCCGGACTACCGTGGCGAGCAGTACTTC.

This chain links TRBV11-3 with TRBJ2-1; 8 bases are shared with TRBD2. The germline V gene encodes CDR1 SGHNT and CDR2 YENEEA. Trimming at V came to 0 bases and at J to 12 bases, leaving 10 bases not matched to a gene. The CDR3 length is 15 residues. The CDR3 spells CASSLDGSGAPGQFF. The CDR3 DNA reads as TGTGCCAGCAGCTTAGACGGTAGCGGGGCCCCAGGGCAGTTCTTC.

The CDR3 spells CASSLSGGTTHYEQYF. DNA of the CDR3: TGCGCCAGCAGCTTGTCGGGGGGGACTACTCACTACGAGCAGTACTTC. The rearrangement joins TRBV5-1 to TRBJ2-7, with 8 bases aligning to TRBD2. Looked up from germline, CDR1 is SGHRS and CDR2 is YFSETQ. V shed 1 base, J shed 3 bases, and the junction held 9 bases outside the gene matches. The CDR3 is 16 residues long.

V usage is TRBV7-9 and J usage is TRBJ2-7; D is uncertain. V was pared by 5 bases and J by 2 bases, with 10 bases between. The CDR3 length is 13 residues. Germline CDR1 SEHNR, CDR2 FQNEAQ (reference sequence). CDR3 sequence: CASSPNLAYEQYF. In nucleotides, the CDR3 is TGTGCCAGCAGCCCTAACCTGGCCTACGAGCAGTACTTC.

This clonotype has a handful of counts. The chain employs TRBV4-1 and TRBJ1-1, with D unresolved. The germline V gene has CDR1 MGHRA and CDR2 YSYEKL. The CDR3 sequence is 15 residues long. V lost 1 base, J lost 3 bases, and 12 bases lay in between. The chain's CDR3 is CASSQVANRDTEAFF. The CDR3 coding sequence is TGCGCCAGCAGCCAAGTCGCGAATCGAGACACTGAAGCTTTCTTT.

A note on this clonotype: A much larger clone differs from this one at a single base, so this may be a read error. This rearrangement joins TRBV7-9 to TRBJ2-2; D not certain. The CDR3 consists of 14 residues. Germline V gene data show CDR1 as SEHNR and CDR2 as FQNEAQ (reference sequence). V gave up 2 bases and J gave up 5 bases, with 9 bases separating them. The CDR3 DNA sequence: TGTGCCAGCAGCTTAAGCCCTCAAACCGGGGAGCTGTTTTTT. It translates to CASSLSPQTGELFF. Supplemented by reference TRBV7-9 and TRBJ2-2, the full variable domain reads DTGVSQNPRHKITKRGQNVTFRCDPISEHNRLYWYRQTLGQGPEFLTYFQNEAQLEKSRLLSDRFSAERPKGSFSTLEIQRTEQGDSAMYLCASSLSPQTGELFFGEGSRLTVL.

On this clonotype itself: The conserved final phenylalanine or tryptophan is absent from the CDR3, which likely points to a read error. V and J are TRBV28 and TRBJ2-2, with 8 bases identical to TRBD1. Per the germline V gene, CDR1 is MDHEN and CDR2 is SYDVKM. This CDR3 has 17 residues. Here the CDR3 reads CASSSPTGEAGAGGLFC. The CDR3 nucleotides are TGTGCCAGCAGTTCTCCGACAGGGGAGGCGGGCGCCGGGGGGCTGTTTTGT.

The table lists this clonotype with many counts. This chain joins TRBV7-2 and TRBJ2-5; 10 nucleotides line up with TRBD1. CDR3 length: 16 amino acids. Germline CDR1 reads SGHTA; CDR2 reads FQGNSA. V shed 7 bases and J 5 bases; nucleotides not matched to a gene: 13. Here the CDR3 reads CASKDYIGQGVETQYF. The CDR3 coding sequence is TGTGCCAGCAAGGACTATATCGGACAGGGGGTGGAGACCCAGTACTTC. Full variable domain (remainder filled in from reference TRBV7-2 and TRBJ2-5): GAGVSQSPSNKVTEKGKDVELRCDPISGHTALYWYRQSLGQGLEFLIYFQGNSAPDKSGLPSDRFSAERTGGSVSTLTIQRTQQEDSAVYLCASKDYIGQGVETQYFGPGTRLLVL.

To note about this clonotype: The CDR3 does not close with the conserved phenylalanine or tryptophan, likely indicating a read error. The chain employs TRBV7-6 and TRBJ2-3; D remains ambiguous. V was clipped by 1 base and J by 4 bases, with 3 bases between them. The CDR3 sequence is 12 residues long. Looked up from germline, CDR1 is SGHVS and CDR2 is FNYEAQ. CDR3 sequence reads: CASSLVSDTQYS. CDR3 nucleotide sequence: TGTGCCAGCAGCTTAGTTTCAGATACGCAGTATTCT.

V usage is TRBV12-3 or TRBV12-4 and J usage is TRBJ2-1, with 7 bases that match TRBD2. Germline trimming cut 4 bases from V and 8 bases from J; bases unmatched to any gene: 11. This CDR3 comprises 15 residues. This CDR3 reads CASSSPPGGIDEQFF. In nucleotides, the CDR3 is TGTGCCAGCAGTTCCCCCCCGGGAGGAATTGATGAGCAGTTCTTC.

Comments on this clonotype: This clone may be a read error of a much larger clone one base away. The chain uses TRBV27 and TRBJ1-5; D is possibly TRBD1 (5 bases). The length of the CDR3 is 13 residues. Germline assignment: CDR1 MNHEY and CDR2 SMNVEV (reference sequence). Here the CDR3 reads CASSYGAEQHQHF. In DNA form, the CDR3 reads TGTGCCAGCAGCTATGGGGCGGAGCAGCACCAGCATTTT.

The CDR3 DNA reads TGTGCCACTGCTAGAGTGGGGATTTACAATGAGCAGTTCTTC. It yields the protein CATARVGIYNEQFF. The chain couples TRBV25-1 to TRBJ2-1, with unresolved D. The germline V gene has CDR1 MGHDK and CDR2 SYGVNS. Trimming pared 10 bases from V and 4 bases from J, leaving 17 bases between. The CDR3 runs 14 residues.

This clonotype showed up many times. The chain has TRBV20-1 and TRBJ2-5, with 10 bases identical to TRBD2. Losses at the gene ends were 1 base for V and 2 bases for J; bases not matched to a gene: 10. Germline values: CDR1 DFQATT, CDR2 SNEGSKA (reference sequence). The CDR3 has 17 residues. CDR3 DNA sequence: TGCAGTGCTAGAGTGGCTAGCGGGAGCCCGTGGCAAGAGACCCAGTACTTC. Residues: CSARVASGSPWQETQYF.

This clonotype has more than one count but fewer than ten. The chain combines TRBV27 with TRBJ2-3; D not resolved. This CDR3 region has 16 residues. Germline CDR1 and CDR2: MNHEY and SMNVEV (reference sequence). V was trimmed by 7 bases and J by 1 base, leaving 18 bases between them. CDR3 amino acids: CASNHWTLGGTDTQYF. The CDR3 nucleotides read TGTGCCAGCAACCATTGGACCCTTGGAGGCACAGATACGCAGTATTTT.

This clonotype occurred many times. The V and J genes are TRBV9 and TRBJ2-6; D not certain. The CDR3 spans 13 residues. The V end lost 8 bases, the J end lost 0 bases, and 6 bases lay between the germline ends. Germline V gene lookup returns CDR1 SGDLS and CDR2 YYNGEE. This CDR3 is CASEASGANVLTF. CDR3 in DNA: TGTGCCAGTGAGGCCTCTGGGGCCAACGTCCTGACTTTC.